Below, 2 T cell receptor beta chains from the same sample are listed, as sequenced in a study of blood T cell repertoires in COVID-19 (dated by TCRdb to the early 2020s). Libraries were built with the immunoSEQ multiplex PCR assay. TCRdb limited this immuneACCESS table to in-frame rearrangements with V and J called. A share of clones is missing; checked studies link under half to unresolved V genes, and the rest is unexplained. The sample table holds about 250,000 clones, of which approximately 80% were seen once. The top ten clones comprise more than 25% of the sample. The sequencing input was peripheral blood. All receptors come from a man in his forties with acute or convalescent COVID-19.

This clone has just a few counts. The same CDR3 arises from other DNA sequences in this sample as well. The CDR3 DNA is TGCGCCAGCAGCCAAGTCAGGGGGACTGAAGCTTTCTTT. Protein sequence: CASSQVRGTEAFF. V is TRBV4-1 and J is TRBJ1-1; 7 nucleotides agree with TRBD1. The junction had 1 base not matched to a gene; V was cut back by 1 base and J by 5 bases. The CDR3 extends over 13 amino acids. Germline V CDR1 and CDR2: MGHRA, YSYEKL.

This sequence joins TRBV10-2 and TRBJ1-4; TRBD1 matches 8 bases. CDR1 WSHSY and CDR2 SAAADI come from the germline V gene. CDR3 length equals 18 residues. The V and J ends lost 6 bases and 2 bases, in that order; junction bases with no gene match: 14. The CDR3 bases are TGCGCCAGCAGCGCGGGCAGGGGGCCAAGTTCTACTAATGAAAAACTGTTTTTT. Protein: CASSAGRGPSSTNEKLFF.